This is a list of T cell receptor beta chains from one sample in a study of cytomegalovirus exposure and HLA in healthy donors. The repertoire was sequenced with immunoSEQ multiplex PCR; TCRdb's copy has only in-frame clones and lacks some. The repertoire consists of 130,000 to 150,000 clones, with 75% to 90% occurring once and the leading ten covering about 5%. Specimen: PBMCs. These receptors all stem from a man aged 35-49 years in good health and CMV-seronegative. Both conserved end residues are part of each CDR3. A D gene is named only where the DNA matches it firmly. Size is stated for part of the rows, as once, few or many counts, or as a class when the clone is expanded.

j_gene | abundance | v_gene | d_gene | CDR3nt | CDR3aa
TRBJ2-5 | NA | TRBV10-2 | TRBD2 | TGCGCCAGCAGCGGGGGGATTGAGAGAGAGACCCAGTACTTC | CASSGGIERETQYF
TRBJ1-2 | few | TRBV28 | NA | TGTGCCAGCACTATACCCGGGGGGGGCTATGGCTACACCTTC | CASTIPGGGYGYTF
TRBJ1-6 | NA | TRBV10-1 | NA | TGCGCCAGCAGCGCGGACGGGAGTTATAATTCACCCCTCCACTTT | CASSADGSYNSPLHF
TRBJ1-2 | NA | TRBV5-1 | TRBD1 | TGCGCCAGCAGCTTGGCCCAACCTGGACAGGGGGAGTACGACTATGGCTACACCTTC | CASSLAQPGQGEYDYGYTF
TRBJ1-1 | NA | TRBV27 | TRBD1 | TGTGCCAGCAGTCTCGGGACAGGGGACACTGAAGCTTTCTTT | CASSLGTGDTEAFF
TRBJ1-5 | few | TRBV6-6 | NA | TGTGCCAGCAGTTACTCGAGTCAGGCAGGGGCCCAGCCCCAGCATTTT | CASSYSSQAGAQPQHF
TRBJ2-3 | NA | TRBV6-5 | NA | TGTGCCAGCAGTTTTCGGGGGAAAGATACGCAGTATTTT | CASSFRGKDTQYF
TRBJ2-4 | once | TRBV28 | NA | TGTGCCAGCAGTTTCTCTTCAGGATTAGCCAAAAACATTCAGTACTTC | CASSFSSGLAKNIQYF
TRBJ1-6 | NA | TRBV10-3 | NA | TGTGCCATCTGGCAGGGTTCCTATAATTCACCCCTCCACTTT | CAIWQGSYNSPLHF
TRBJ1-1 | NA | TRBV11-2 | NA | TGTGCCAGCAGCTTAGCGGCAGGAGGGGCTGAAGCTTTCTTT | CASSLAAGGAEAFF
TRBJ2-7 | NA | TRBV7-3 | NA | TGTGCCAGCAGCTTAGACACGAGCTCCTACGAGCAGTACTTC | CASSLDTSSYEQYF
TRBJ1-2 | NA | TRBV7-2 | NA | TGTGCCAGCAGCCCCGGGGGGGGAGGCTTTAGGTATGGCTACACCTTC | CASSPGGGGFRYGYTF
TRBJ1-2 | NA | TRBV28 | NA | TGTGCCAGCACCATCGGGTCCAAGGCTTATGGCTACACCTTC | CASTIGSKAYGYTF
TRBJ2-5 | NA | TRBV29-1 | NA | TGCAGCGTTGGGGATTGGAGGCCCGCGGAAGAGACCCAGTACTTC | CSVGDWRPAEETQYF
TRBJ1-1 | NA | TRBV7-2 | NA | TGTGCCAGCAGCTTTTTACTCTCGAACACTGAAGCTTTCTTT | CASSFLLSNTEAFF
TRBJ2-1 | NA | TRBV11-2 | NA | TGTGCCAGCAGCTGGGTGGGCGGGAAGAATGAGCAGTTCTTC | CASSWVGGKNEQFF
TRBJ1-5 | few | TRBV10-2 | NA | TGCGCCAGCGCTGCCTTAGAATCCTTTTACAGAAAAAGGAGCAATCAGCCCCAGCATTTT | CASAALESFYRKRSNQPQHF
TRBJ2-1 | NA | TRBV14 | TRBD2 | TGTGCCAGCAGCCGTAGGCCCCTAGCGGGGGGGAGCTCCTACAATGAGCAGTTCTTC | CASSRRPLAGGSSYNEQFF
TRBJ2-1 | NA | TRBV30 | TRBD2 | TGTGCCTGGAGTGTCCAGCGGGGGATTGGTGAGCAGTTCTTC | CAWSVQRGIGEQFF
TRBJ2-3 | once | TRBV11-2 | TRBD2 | TGTGCCAGCAGCTTTGCAGCGGGGGGTAGCGGGGATACGCAGTATTTT | CASSFAAGGSGDTQYF
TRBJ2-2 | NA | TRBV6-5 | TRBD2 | TGTGCCAGCAGTTTAGCGGGGGGACGCACCGGGGAGCTGTTTTTT | CASSLAGGRTGELFF
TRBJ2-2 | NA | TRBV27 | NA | TGTGCCAGCAGTTTATCGACAAGGCGGGTTAACACCGGGGAGCTGTTTTTT | CASSLSTRRVNTGELFF
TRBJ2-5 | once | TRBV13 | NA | TGTGCCAGCAGCTCGAGGGTAGGGCAAGAGACCCAGTACTTC | CASSSRVGQETQYF
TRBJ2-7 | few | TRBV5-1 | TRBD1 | TGCGCCAGCAGCTTGCTAAGGCAGGGGGTTGGGAACGAGCAGTACTTC | CASSLLRQGVGNEQYF
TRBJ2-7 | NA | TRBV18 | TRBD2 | TGTGCCAGCTCACTCCAGATCGGGACTACGGACGAGCAGTACTTC | CASSLQIGTTDEQYF
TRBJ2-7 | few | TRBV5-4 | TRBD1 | TGTGCCAGCAGCCCAGGACAGGGGAAGGCCCACGAGCAGTACTTC | CASSPGQGKAHEQYF
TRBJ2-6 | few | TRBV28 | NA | TGTGCCAGCAGTTTAAATCCGGACAGTAGTGGGGCCAACGTCCTGACTTTC | CASSLNPDSSGANVLTF
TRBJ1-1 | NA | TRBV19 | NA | TGTGCCAGTAGGCCCGACGGAGGAGGCCAAGGAAACACTGAAGCTTTCTTT | CASRPDGGGQGNTEAFF